Shown below are 3 T cell receptor beta chains from a single sample sequenced in a study of OX40 agonist ivuxolimab in advanced cancers. The assay was immunoSEQ multiplex PCR, and TCRdb's table has in-frame clones only and misses some. The data show 60,000 to 85,000 clones, with more than 75% seen just once and roughly 4.2% held by the top ten. The sample in question was CD4+ or CD8+ T cells sorted from blood, obtained in a trial of the OX40 agonist ivuxolimab. All receptors derive from an adult with an advanced solid tumor such as melanoma, head and neck, liver or kidney cancer.

This clone appeared a few times. The V gene is TRBV11-2, the J gene TRBJ2-7; maybe TRBD1 (6 bases). Germline V gene lookup returns CDR1 SGHAT and CDR2 FQNNGV. The CDR3 is 14 amino acids. V lost 5 bases and J 2 bases, leaving 13 bases between the germline ends. The chain's CDR3 is CASSLLQGPYEQYF. For the CDR3, the DNA is TGTGCCAGCAGCCTGTTGCAGGGGCCCTACGAGCAGTACTTC.

This clone was seen once. Since no conserved phenylalanine or tryptophan closes the CDR3, a read error is the likely cause. The chain combines TRBV5-4 with TRBJ2-7; 9 bases fit TRBD1. The CDR3 is 14 amino acids. V lost 4 bases, J lost 5 bases, and 7 bases stayed unmatched. Germline V gene lookup returns CDR1 SGHNT and CDR2 YYREEE (reference sequence). The CDR3 DNA follows: TGTGCCAGCAGCCCCCGGGACAGGGCGAACGAGCAGTACCTC. The encoded protein is CASSPRDRANEQYL.

This chain's CDR3 is CSLGTAYGYTF. CDR3 DNA: TGCAGTCTAGGGACGGCCTATGGCTACACCTTC. The rearrangement uses TRBV29-1 and TRBJ1-2; possible D gene TRBD1, 5 bases. CDR3 size: 11 residues. Germline CDR1 is SQVTM and CDR2 is ANQGSEA.